This TCR beta chain is from a study of vaccination and CD4 T cells after COVID-19. The CDR3 covers 13 residues. V lost 4 bases and J lost 5; bases outside the gene matches: 5. Per the germline V gene, CDR1 is SGHRS and CDR2 is YFSETQ. As to treatment: roughly nine-day PBMC culture with coronavirus spike peptide pools or control peptides (ViraFEST assay). This clonotype was observed once. The target antigen is unknown. Sequence data for DNA of cultured CD4+ T cells were generated by the Oncomine TCR Beta short-read assay. TCRdb analysed the PCR reads with MiXCR anew, one entry per CDR3 protein. The sample comprises fewer than 15,000 distinct CDR3 sequences, more than 50% of which are singletons, and 18% rests with the top ten.

The sequence came from a human donor with COVID-19. The rearrangement uses TRBV5-1 and TRBJ2-5; 7 bases agree with TRBD2. Sequenced material: cultured CD4+ T cells from blood, taken after SARS-CoV-2 vaccination. In DNA, the CDR3 is TGCGCCAGCAGCCGAGGGGAGGGCGAGACCCAGTACTTC. It yields the protein CASSRGEGETQYF.